A selection of T cell receptor beta chains follows, all from one sample in a study of Graves' ophthalmopathy and Graves' hyperthyroidism. From the multiplex PCR reads, TCRdb called clonotypes with MiXCR, one entry per CDR3 protein. This sample carries hundreds of thousands of distinct CDR3 sequences, around 20% of them seen once, and the ten largest clones take 2.5% to 3.5%. Input material: peripheral blood. These receptors were taken from a woman in her late teens or twenties with stable Graves' hyperthyroidism. Each CDR3 is given with its conserved first and last residue. Each record gives: J gene, D gene, V gene, CDR3 protein. The D gene is left open where the match is weak.

TRBJ1-6 NA TRBV28 CASSSGTTNSPLHF
TRBJ2-2 NA TRBV20-1 CSARGPSTGELFF
TRBJ1-2 NA TRBV7-8 CASSLARQSELAGYTF
TRBJ1-1 TRBD1 TRBV13 CASTGQGVTEAFF
TRBJ2-7 NA TRBV4-1 CASSQALFSSYEQYF
TRBJ1-6 TRBD1 TRBV28 CASSSLDRGSSPLHF
TRBJ2-5 NA TRBV19 CASSRAFQETQYF
TRBJ2-5 TRBD1 TRBV12-3/TRBV12-4 CASSFGQGGIETQYF
TRBJ2-6 NA TRBV4-2 CASSQDTDSHSGANVLTF
TRBJ2-5 TRBD2 TRBV14 CASSPSGIWETQYF
TRBJ2-2 NA TRBV30 CAWIPGTTNTGELFF
TRBJ1-1 NA TRBV6-5 CASSYSSHGNTEAFF
TRBJ1-1 NA TRBV12-3/TRBV12-4 CASSFYRRNTEAFF
TRBJ2-7 TRBD2 TRBV4-2 CASSQGREVPYEQYF
TRBJ1-5 TRBD1 TRBV20-1 CSARDHSLTGVRQPQHF
TRBJ2-7 TRBD1 TRBV3-1 CASSQGQGVDEQYF
TRBJ2-2 NA TRBV7-2 CASSFKVGAPGELFF
TRBJ2-5 NA TRBV12-3/TRBV12-4 CASSSQPRVRETQYF
TRBJ1-1 NA TRBV7-9 CASGGRRNTEAFF
TRBJ1-2 NA TRBV27 CASSYSVQAGGYTF
TRBJ2-7 TRBD1 TRBV6-1 CASSPTGGESYEQYF